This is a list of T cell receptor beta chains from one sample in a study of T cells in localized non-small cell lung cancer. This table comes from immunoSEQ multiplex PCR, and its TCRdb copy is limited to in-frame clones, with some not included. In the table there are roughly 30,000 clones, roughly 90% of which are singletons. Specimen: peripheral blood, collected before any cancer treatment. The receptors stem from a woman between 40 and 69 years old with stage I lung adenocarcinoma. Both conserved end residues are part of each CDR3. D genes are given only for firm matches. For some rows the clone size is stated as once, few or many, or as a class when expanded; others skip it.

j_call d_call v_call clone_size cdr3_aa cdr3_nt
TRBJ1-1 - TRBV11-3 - CASSMIQGVTEAFF TGTGCCAGCAGCATGATACAGGGCGTAACTGAAGCTTTCTTT
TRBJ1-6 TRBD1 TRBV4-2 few CASSKRQGAGNSPLHF TGTGCCAGCAGCAAAAGACAGGGGGCGGGCAATTCACCCCTCCACTTT
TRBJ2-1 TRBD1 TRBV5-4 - CASSPTGAFDFEQFF TGTGCCAGCAGCCCTACAGGGGCCTTTGACTTTGAGCAGTTCTTC
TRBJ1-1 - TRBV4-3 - CASSQALGNTEAFF TGCGCCAGCAGCCAAGCTCTAGGGAACACTGAAGCTTTCTTT
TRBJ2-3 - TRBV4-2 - CASSQPGRGAATDTQYF TGTGCCAGCAGCCAGCCGGGACGGGGGGCGGCGACAGATACGCAGTATTTT
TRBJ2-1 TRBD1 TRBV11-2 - CASSFLGQGRRDEQFF TGTGCCAGCAGCTTCCTCGGACAGGGGAGACGAGATGAGCAGTTCTTC
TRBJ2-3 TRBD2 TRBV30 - CAWRTSLTDTQYF TGTGCCTGGAGGACTAGCCTCACAGATACGCAGTATTTT
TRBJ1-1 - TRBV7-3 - CASSLTLMPAGRTEAFF TGTGCCAGCAGCTTAACGTTAATGCCGGCAGGGAGAACCGAAGCTTTCTTT
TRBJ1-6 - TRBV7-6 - CASSLGGGNSPLHF TGTGCCAGCAGCTTAGGTGGCGGGAATTCACCCCTCCACTTT
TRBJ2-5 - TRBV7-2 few CASSLQLGRETQYF TGTGCCAGCAGCTTGCAACTAGGGCGAGAGACCCAGTACTTC
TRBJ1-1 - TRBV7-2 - CASSLGTEAFF TGTGCCAGCAGCTTAGGCACTGAAGCTTTCTTT
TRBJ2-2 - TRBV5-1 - CASSLVKDRKVGVTGELFF TGCGCCAGCAGCTTAGTTAAGGACAGAAAGGTCGGAGTCACCGGGGAGCTGTTTTTT
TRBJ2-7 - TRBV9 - CASSVGGGYPSPYEQYF TGTGCCAGCAGCGTAGGAGGAGGGTACCCTAGTCCCTACGAGCAGTACTTC
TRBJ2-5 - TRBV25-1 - CASSLGRVGETQYF TGTGCCAGCAGTCTGGGCAGGGTAGGGGAGACCCAGTACTTC
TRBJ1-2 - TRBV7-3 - CASSLSATGHGGYTF TGTGCCAGCAGCTTATCAGCCACAGGGCACGGTGGCTACACCTTC
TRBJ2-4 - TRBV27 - CASSPSGVVNIQYF TGTGCCAGCAGCCCGTCAGGGGTGGTAAACATTCAGTACTTC
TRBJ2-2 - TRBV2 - CASRPMNTGELFF TGTGCCAGCAGGCCGATGAACACCGGGGAGCTGTTTTTT
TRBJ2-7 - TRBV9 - CASSVGGSYEQYF TGTGCCAGCAGCGTAGGCGGCAGCTACGAGCAGTACTTC
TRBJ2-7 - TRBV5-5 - CASSLVSEQYF TGTGCCAGCAGCTTGGTAAGCGAGCAGTACTTC
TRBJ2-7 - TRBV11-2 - CASSLAAGWVYEQYF TGTGCCAGCAGCTTAGCGGCAGGGTGGGTCTACGAGCAGTACTTC